Detailed here is one T cell receptor (beta chain). The source of the sample is a study of OX40 agonist ivuxolimab in advanced cancers. The CDR3 spans 18 residues. The junction had 10 bases not matched to a gene; V was cut back by 2 bases and J by 7 bases. Germline-derived CDR1 and CDR2 are MDHEN and SYDVKM. Sequencing used immunoSEQ multiplex PCR; TCRdb keeps in-frame clones, though not all of them. The table shows tens of thousands of clones, with about nine tenths occurring only once. The material was CD4+ or CD8+ T cells sorted from blood, obtained in a trial of the OX40 agonist ivuxolimab. The chain uses TRBV28 and TRBJ2-2, with 13 bases that match TRBD2. This receptor was obtained from an adult with an advanced solid tumor such as melanoma, head and neck, liver or kidney cancer. CDR3 residues: CASSLDPGLAGEFGELFF. CDR3 DNA sequence: TGTGCCAGCAGTTTAGACCCTGGACTAGCGGGAGAGTTCGGGGAGCTGTTTTTT.